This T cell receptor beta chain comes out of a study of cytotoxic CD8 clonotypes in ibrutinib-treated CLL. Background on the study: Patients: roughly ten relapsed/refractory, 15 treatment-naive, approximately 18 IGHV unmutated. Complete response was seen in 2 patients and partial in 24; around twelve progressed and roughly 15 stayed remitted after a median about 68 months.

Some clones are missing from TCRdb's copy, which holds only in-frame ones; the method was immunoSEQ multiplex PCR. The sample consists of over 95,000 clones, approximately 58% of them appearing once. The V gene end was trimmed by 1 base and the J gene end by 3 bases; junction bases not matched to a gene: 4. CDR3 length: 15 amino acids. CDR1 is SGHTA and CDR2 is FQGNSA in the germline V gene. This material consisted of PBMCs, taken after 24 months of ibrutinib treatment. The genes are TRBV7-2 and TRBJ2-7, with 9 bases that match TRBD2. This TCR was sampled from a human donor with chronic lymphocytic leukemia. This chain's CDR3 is CASSLERAGGYEQYF. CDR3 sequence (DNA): TGTGCCAGCAGCTTAGAGCGAGCGGGGGGCTACGAGCAGTACTTC.